A single sample gave rise to the 2 T cell receptor beta chains below, sequenced in a study of cytomegalovirus exposure and HLA in healthy donors. The study ran its PCR with 60 Vbeta and 13 Jbeta primers. TCRdb's table, derived via immunoSEQ multiplex PCR, lists solely in-frame clones and lacks some. The table records more than 150,000 clones, around 80% of them present only once. The specimen was PBMCs. The receptors come from a girl aged 2-10 years in good health and CMV-seropositive.

V gene TRBV6-1 combines with J gene TRBJ1-3; 7 bases match TRBD1. In germline, CDR1 is MNHNS, CDR2 SASEGT. V was pared by 4 bases and J by 0 bases, with 9 bases of the junction left unmatched. CDR3 length: 17 residues. The CDR3 DNA sequence: TGTGCCAGCAGTGCCCGGAGGGACAGACCCTCTGGAAACACCATATATTTT. It codes for CASSARRDRPSGNTIYF.

The V call is TRBV2, the J call TRBJ1-1; 7 nucleotides match TRBD1. The CDR3 contains 14 residues. V shed 6 bases and J 7 bases; nucleotides not matched to a gene: 11. Germline CDR1 and CDR2: SNHLY and FYNNEI. This CDR3 reads CASSVREGAGEAFF. CDR3 DNA: TGTGCCAGCAGCGTTCGGGAGGGGGCTGGTGAAGCTTTCTTT.